The T cell receptor beta chain under discussion was sequenced for a study of blood T cell repertoires in COVID-19. Overall study context: Acute and convalescent COVID-19 samples came from the United States, Italy and Spain. T cells, B-cell-depleted T cells, or PBMCs supplied cDNA or gDNA.

Original data processing: It was from reference gene primer amplification that nucleated cell counts were estimated. Using immunoSEQ multiplex PCR, the repertoire was profiled, and TCRdb retains in-frame clones only, with some absent. That table is the source of V, J and clone size, and D and trimming were worked out from the DNA. The table shows about 90,000 clones, with 65% to 85% occurring only once. This clone showed up just once. V lost 6 bases and J 2 bases, leaving 11 bases between the germline ends. Germline V gives CDR1 MDHEN, CDR2 SYDVKM. The CDR3 spans 13 residues. The rearrangement uses TRBV28 and TRBJ2-7, with unresolved D. The sample taken for sequencing was peripheral blood. The sequence was collected from a woman aged 80 or over with active or convalescent COVID-19. Here the CDR3 DNA reads TGTGCCAGCAGGGCCGGGTTAACCTACGAGCAGTACTTC. Its protein product is CASRAGLTYEQYF.